These 26 T cell receptor beta chains came from one sample sequenced in a study of shared clonotypes between healthy human individuals (dated by TCRdb to 2018 to 2020). Preparation of the library involved the immunoSEQ multiplex PCR assay. In TCRdb, the immuneACCESS table is reduced to in-frame sequences with V and J assigned. These tables do not hold every clone; where another copy was compared, an unresolved V gene accounts for under half, and the others remain unexplained. The sample records roughly 650,000 clones, about 97% of which are singletons. Jointly, the top ten make up 0.057% of the sample. The sequencing input was naive CD4+ T cells sorted from blood. Taken with the paper, the label for cell subset or site translates to: CD45RA+ positively selected. These receptors were collected from a woman younger than 45 in good health.

CDR3: CASSPRADTQYF. Written as DNA, the CDR3 is TGTGCCAGCAGCCCACGGGCAGATACGCAGTATTTT. This chain uses TRBV7-2 with TRBJ2-3; D ambiguous. This CDR3 is 12 amino acids long. Trimming stripped 5 bases from V and 4 bases from J, with 7 bases between. CDR1 is SGHTA and CDR2 is FQGNSA in the germline V gene.

This sequence joins TRBV5-1 and TRBJ1-1, with 7 nucleotides matching TRBD1. Germline V gene lookup returns CDR1 SGHRS and CDR2 YFSETQ. There are 15 residues in the CDR3. With V trimmed by 4 bases and J by 2 bases, 8 bases remained unmatched. CDR3 DNA sequence: TGCGCCAGCAGCGGAGGGACAGCCCTAAACACTGAAGCTTTCTTT. Protein sequence: CASSGGTALNTEAFF.

The chain has TRBV19 and TRBJ2-3, with TRBD2 matching over 8 bases. The CDR3 runs to 18 residues. CDR1 and CDR2 (germline): LNHDA, SQIVND (reference sequence). The V and J ends lost 1 base and 0 bases, in that order; junction bases with no gene match: 9. The CDR3: CASSIGSGASSSTDTQYF. CDR3 nucleotide sequence: TGTGCCAGTAGTATAGGTAGCGGGGCTTCTTCTAGCACAGATACGCAGTATTTT.

A remark on this clone: Other DNA sequences from this sample encode an identical CDR3 as well. The chain has TRBV30 and TRBJ2-3; D is uncertain. Germline V lookup: CDR1 GTSNPN, CDR2 SVGIG (reference sequence). There are 12 residues in the CDR3. Trimming pared 2 bases from V and 0 bases from J, leaving 3 bases between. CDR3 nucleotide sequence: TGTGCCTGGAGTCCCAGCACAGATACGCAGTATTTT. Its protein product is CAWSPSTDTQYF.

The chain carries TRBV19 and TRBJ2-7; tentative D call: TRBD2 (5 bases). CDR1 LNHDA and CDR2 SQIVND come from the germline V gene (reference sequence). V dropped 6 bases and J dropped 0 bases, with 15 bases sitting between them. CDR3 length: 15 residues. The CDR3 region is CASSWTGASSYEQYF. The CDR3 DNA follows: TGTGCCAGTAGCTGGACTGGAGCTAGCTCCTACGAGCAGTACTTC.

The chain couples TRBV28 to TRBJ2-1; no definite D call. In germline, CDR1 is MDHEN, CDR2 SYDVKM. The CDR3 length is 14 residues. Trimming shortened V by 6 bases and J by 5 bases, and 14 bases separated the two germline ends. This CDR3 is CASSYELRHNEQFF. CDR3 in DNA: TGTGCCAGCAGCTACGAACTACGGCACAATGAGCAGTTCTTC.

This chain joins TRBV15 and TRBJ1-4, with a weak D call TRBD1 (5 bases). CDR3 length equals 15 residues. Germline-derived CDR1 and CDR2 are LNHNV and YYDKDF (reference sequence). Trimming stripped 3 bases from V and 5 bases from J, with 13 bases between. The CDR3 reads CATSSLDSGNEKLFF. The CDR3 nucleotides read TGTGCCACCAGCAGCCTCGACAGTGGCAATGAAAAACTGTTTTTT.

The chain links TRBV28 to TRBJ2-4, with 9 bases identical to TRBD1. Germline lookup yields CDR1 MDHEN and CDR2 SYDVKM. The junction had 5 bases not matched to a gene; V was cut back by 6 bases and J by 8 bases. The CDR3 has 13 residues. CDR3 in amino acids: CASSSGQGDIQYF. CDR3 DNA sequence: TGTGCCAGCAGCTCGGGACAGGGCGACATTCAGTACTTC.

As concerns this clone: The same CDR3 arises from other DNA sequences in this sample as well. This chain links TRBV18 with TRBJ2-7; 7 bases match TRBD1. This CDR3 is 15 amino acids long. The V gene's germline CDR1 is KGHSH and CDR2 LQKENI. J gave up 0 bases and V 3 bases, and 5 bases lay outside the gene matches. CDR3 nucleotide sequence: TGTGCCAGCTCACCTCGAACAGGGGCCTCCTACGAGCAGTACTTC. Encoded protein: CASSPRTGASYEQYF.

V and J are TRBV15 and TRBJ1-1; no clear D gene. The germline CDR1 and CDR2 sequences are LNHNV and YYDKDF (reference sequence). This CDR3 has 15 amino acids. V was shortened by 1 base and J by 0 bases, with 9 bases between the two germline ends. Written as DNA, the CDR3 is TGTGCCACCAGCAGAGTAGAGGGCATGAACACTGAAGCTTTCTTT. Translating it yields CATSRVEGMNTEAFF. The full variable domain, its missing parts supplied by reference TRBV15 and TRBJ1-1, is DAMVIQNPRYQVTQFGKPVTLSCSQTLNHNVMYWYQQKSSQAPKLLFHYYDKDFNNEADTPDNFQSRRPNTSFCFLDIRSPGLGDTAMYLCATSRVEGMNTEAFFGQGTRLTVV.

This chain links TRBV6-1 with TRBJ2-7; D uncertain. The V gene lost 0 bases and the J gene lost 7 bases, with 10 bases spanning the gap. The CDR3 spans 13 residues. Germline V CDR1 and CDR2: MNHNS, SASEGT. The CDR3 DNA is TGTGCCAGCAGTGAAGCGCTGACCCTGGAGCAGTACTTC. Translation gives CASSEALTLEQYF.

The chain recombines TRBV7-9 with TRBJ1-2; D gene unclear. The germline V gene encodes CDR1 SEHNR and CDR2 FQNEAQ (reference sequence). The CDR3 length is 13 residues. Trimming cost V 4 bases and J 0 bases, with 6 bases left between them. CDR3 loop: CASSSTSNYGYTF. The CDR3 DNA follows: TGTGCCAGCAGCTCCACATCTAACTATGGCTACACCTTC.

The chain carries TRBV2 and TRBJ2-7; D might be TRBD2 (6 bases). Germline V gives CDR1 SNHLY, CDR2 FYNNEI. The CDR3 covers 13 residues. V was trimmed by 7 bases and J by 2 bases, leaving 12 bases between them. CDR3 protein: CASKPDYTYEQYF. The CDR3 DNA reads as TGTGCCAGCAAGCCGGACTATACCTACGAGCAGTACTTC.

The J gene is TRBJ2-7, the V gene TRBV28, with D possibly TRBD2 on 6 matching bases. V lost 8 bases and J 4 bases, leaving 27 bases between the germline ends. Per the germline V gene, CDR1 is MDHEN and CDR2 is SYDVKM. The CDR3 totals 17 residues. As DNA, the CDR3 is TGTGCCAGCCCCCCCGGGGGACCTAGCCTCCCTCTATACGAGCAGTACTTC. Amino acid sequence: CASPPGGPSLPLYEQYF. The complete variable domain, with remaining parts taken from reference TRBV28 and TRBJ2-7, reads DVKVTQSSRYLVKRTGEKVFLECVQDMDHENMFWYRQDPGLGLRLIYFSYDVKMKEKGDIPEGYSVSREKKERFSLILESASTNQTSMYLCASPPGGPSLPLYEQYFGPGTRLTVT.

The table lists this clone with a count of one. The chain links TRBV28 to TRBJ2-1; D call uncertain. Between the trimmed V and J ends, which lost 3 bases and 3 bases, there was a span of 3 bases. Germline V gives CDR1 MDHEN, CDR2 SYDVKM. The CDR3 extends over 12 amino acids. CDR3 nucleotide sequence: TGTGCCAGCAGTTTGGTCTACAATGAGCAGTTCTTC. This translates into CASSLVYNEQFF.

The chain employs TRBV6-5 and TRBJ2-2; maybe TRBD1 (6 bases). The CDR3 covers 14 residues. Germline loops: CDR1 MNHEY, CDR2 SVGAGI. V shed 6 bases and J shed 6 bases, with 14 bases lying between them. As DNA, the CDR3 is TGTGCCAGCAGAACAGGGTCTCGATCCGGGGAGCTGTTTTTT. As protein: CASRTGSRSGELFF.

This clone came up once. V usage is TRBV18 and J usage is TRBJ1-1; D perhaps matches TRBD1 (5 bases). Trimming stripped 3 bases from V and 1 base from J, with 12 bases between. The CDR3 sequence is 15 residues long. Germline V gene sequence: CDR1 KGHSH, CDR2 LQKENI. The CDR3 loop reads CASSPPGGKNTEAFF. DNA for the CDR3: TGTGCCAGCTCACCCCCCGGGGGAAAGAACACTGAAGCTTTCTTT.

V usage is TRBV6-5 and J usage is TRBJ2-1; 8 bases are a match to TRBD1. This CDR3 is 15 amino acids long. The ends lost 5 bases at V and 3 bases at J; junction bases unmatched: 6. Per germline, CDR1 MNHEY and CDR2 SVGAGI. The CDR3 DNA is TGTGCCAGCAGTCGAGACAGGGGCCGCTACAATGAGCAGTTCTTC. It codes for CASSRDRGRYNEQFF.

The gene calls are TRBV5-6 and TRBJ1-4; the match to TRBD1 covers 9 bases. The CDR3 loop spans 14 amino acids. V lost 5 bases and J lost 8; bases outside the gene matches: 7. The V gene's germline CDR1 is SGHDT and CDR2 YYEEEE. CDR3 loop: CASSTGTGREKLFF. For the CDR3, the DNA is TGTGCCAGCAGTACCGGGACAGGGAGAGAAAAACTGTTTTTT.

The chain has TRBV19 and TRBJ1-2; 9 positions agree with TRBD1. With V trimmed by 4 bases and J by 4 bases, 7 bases remained unmatched. CDR3 size: 15 residues. Germline V CDR1 and CDR2: LNHDA, SQIVND (reference sequence). The CDR3 DNA sequence: TGTGCCAGTAGTACAACAGGGGGCGAGGGCTATGGCTACACCTTC. Its translation: CASSTTGGEGYGYTF.

This chain uses TRBV27 with TRBJ2-1; TRBD2 agrees at 13 bases. The CDR3 is 19 amino acids. J lost 5 bases, V lost 6 bases, and 16 bases had no gene match. The germline gives CDR1 MNHEY, CDR2 SMNVEV (reference sequence). The CDR3 DNA follows: TGTGCCAGCAGCAAAGCTCCGGGACTAGCGGGGTACCAGAACAATGAGCAGTTCTTC. Translation gives CASSKAPGLAGYQNNEQFF.

This chain joins TRBV7-8 and TRBJ1-5, with a possible D match to TRBD1 (5 bases). Trimming took 2 bases from V and 0 from J, leaving 23 bases between them. CDR1 is SGHVS, CDR2 FQNEAQ, per germline. This CDR3 spans 20 amino acids. The DNA for the CDR3 is TGTGCCAGCAGCTTATTTGTAATTTGGCAAGACGGACATAGCAATCAGCCCCAGCATTTT. The encoded protein is CASSLFVIWQDGHSNQPQHF.

CDR3 sequence: CASSEIYEQYF. In DNA form, the CDR3 reads TGTGCCAGCAGCGAAATCTACGAGCAGTACTTC. This chain connects TRBV28 to TRBJ2-7; D uncertain. Germline-derived CDR1 and CDR2 are MDHEN and SYDVKM. V was clipped by 6 bases and J by 3 bases, with 6 bases between them. The CDR3 length is 11 residues.

A remark on this clone: Distinct nucleotide sequences in the sample also encode this CDR3. The chain employs TRBV6-5 and TRBJ2-7; TRBD1 or TRBD2 may be the D gene (6 bases each). The germline V gene has CDR1 MNHEY and CDR2 SVGAGI. Trimming shortened V by 0 bases and J by 0 bases, and 9 bases separated the two germline ends. The CDR3 is 15 amino acids. The CDR3 protein is CASSYSGGSSYEQYF. CDR3 bases: TGTGCCAGCAGTTACTCGGGGGGCAGCTCCTACGAGCAGTACTTC.

This sequence joins TRBV6-5 and TRBJ2-1; 9 nucleotides line up with TRBD1. CDR1 is MNHEY, CDR2 SVGAGI, per germline. This CDR3 has 13 residues. With V trimmed by 6 bases and J by 9 bases, 6 bases remained unmatched. CDR3: CASRGQGNAEQFF. CDR3 coding DNA: TGTGCCAGCAGAGGACAGGGGAATGCTGAGCAGTTCTTC.

The rearrangement uses TRBV20-1 and TRBJ1-1, with D unclear. Trimming left V 5 bases short and J 1 base short, with 5 bases between. Germline CDR1 DFQATT, CDR2 SNEGSKA (reference sequence). The CDR3 is made up of 11 amino acids. Written as DNA, the CDR3 is TGCAGTGCTTATAGGAACACTGAAGCTTTCTTT. Translating it yields CSAYRNTEAFF.